This TCR beta chain was identified during a study of T cell changes during pregnancy in multiple sclerosis. CDR1 MNHEY and CDR2 SMNVEV come from the germline V gene (reference sequence). The CDR3 covers 16 residues. The trim removed 5 bases at V and 6 bases at J, leaving 13 bases unmatched. This clone was seen a few times. The table came from immunoSEQ multiplex PCR; TCRdb's copy has only in-frame clones and leaves some out. The sample holds 40,000 to 55,000 clones; 80% to 90% are singletons and the top ten take 0.95% to 1.5%. The sample in question was CD4+ T cells from peripheral blood mononuclear cells, obtained after pregnancy. The chain has TRBV27 and TRBJ1-2, with 9 positions matching TRBD1. This clonotype was obtained from a female donor with multiple sclerosis, enrolled in a pregnancy study. In DNA, the CDR3 is TGTGCCAGCAGTACCGGGACAGGGAACCCGGTAAATGGCTACACCTTC. Protein product: CASSTGTGNPVNGYTF.